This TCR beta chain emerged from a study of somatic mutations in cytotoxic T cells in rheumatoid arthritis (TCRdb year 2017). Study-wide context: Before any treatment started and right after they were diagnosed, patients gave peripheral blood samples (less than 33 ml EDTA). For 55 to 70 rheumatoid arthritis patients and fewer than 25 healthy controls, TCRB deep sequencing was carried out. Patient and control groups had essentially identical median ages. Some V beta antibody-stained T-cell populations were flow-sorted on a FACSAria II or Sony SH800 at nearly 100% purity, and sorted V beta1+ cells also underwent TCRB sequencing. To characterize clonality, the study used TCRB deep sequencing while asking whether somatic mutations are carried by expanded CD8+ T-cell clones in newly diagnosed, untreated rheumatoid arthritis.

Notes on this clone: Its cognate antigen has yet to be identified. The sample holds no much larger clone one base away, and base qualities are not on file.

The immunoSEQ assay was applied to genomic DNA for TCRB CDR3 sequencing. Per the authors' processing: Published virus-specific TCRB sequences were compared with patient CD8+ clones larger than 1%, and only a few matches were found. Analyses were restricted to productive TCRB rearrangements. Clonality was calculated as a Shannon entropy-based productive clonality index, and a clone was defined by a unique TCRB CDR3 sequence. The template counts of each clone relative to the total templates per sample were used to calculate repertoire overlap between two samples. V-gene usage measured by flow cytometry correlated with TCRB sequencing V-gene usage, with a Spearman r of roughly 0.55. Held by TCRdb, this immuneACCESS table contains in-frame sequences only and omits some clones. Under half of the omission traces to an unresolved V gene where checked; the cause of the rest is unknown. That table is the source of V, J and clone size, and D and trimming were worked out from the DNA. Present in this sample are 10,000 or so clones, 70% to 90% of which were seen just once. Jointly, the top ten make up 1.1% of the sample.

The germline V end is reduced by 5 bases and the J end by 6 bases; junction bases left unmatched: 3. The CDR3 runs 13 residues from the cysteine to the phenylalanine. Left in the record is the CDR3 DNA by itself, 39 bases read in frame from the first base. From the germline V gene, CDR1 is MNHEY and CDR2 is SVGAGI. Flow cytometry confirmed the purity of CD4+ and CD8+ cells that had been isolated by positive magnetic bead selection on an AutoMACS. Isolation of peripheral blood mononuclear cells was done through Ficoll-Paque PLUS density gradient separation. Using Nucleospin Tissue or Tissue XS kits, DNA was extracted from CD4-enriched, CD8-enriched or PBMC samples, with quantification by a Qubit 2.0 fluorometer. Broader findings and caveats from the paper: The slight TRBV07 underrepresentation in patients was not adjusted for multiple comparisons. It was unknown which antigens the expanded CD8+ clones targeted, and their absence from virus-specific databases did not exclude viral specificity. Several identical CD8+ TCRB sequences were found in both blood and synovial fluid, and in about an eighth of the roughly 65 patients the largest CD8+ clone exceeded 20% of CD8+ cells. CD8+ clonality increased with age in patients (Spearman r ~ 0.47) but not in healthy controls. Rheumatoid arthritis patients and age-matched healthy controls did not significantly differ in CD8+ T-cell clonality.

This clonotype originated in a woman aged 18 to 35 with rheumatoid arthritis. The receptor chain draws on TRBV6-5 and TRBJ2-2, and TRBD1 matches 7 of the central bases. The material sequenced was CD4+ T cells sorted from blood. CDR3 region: CASSRGQAGELFF. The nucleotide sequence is TGTGCCAGCAGTCGCGGACAGGCCGGGGAGCTGTTTTTT.